This T cell receptor beta chain appears in the sequencing data of a study of low-dose radiotherapy and immunotherapy resistance in tumors. Study-wide background: The fractionation for Cohort 1 was 0.5 Gy per fraction every 2 weeks, totaling 6.5 Gy. A total of 13 Gy over 26 weeks was given to Cohort 2 as 1 Gy per fraction every two weeks.

Time point in this sample: after trial treatment. The treatment is: LDRT plus nivolumab, ipilimumab, low-dose cyclophosphamide and aspirin (RACIN trial). Donors were given nivolumab, ipilimumab, aspirin, low-dose cyclophosphamide and low-dose radiotherapy. Both TCRalpha and TCRbeta chains were reverse transcribed with V-gene-specific primers. TCR amplification ran 15 to 25 PCR cycles using constant-region and V-primer adapter primers. One entry per CDR3 protein, called by TCRdb with MiXCR from the reads. Among some 38,000 distinct CDR3 sequences listed, roughly 20% were seen once. Material: PBMCs, obtained after low-dose radiotherapy plus immunotherapy. This TCR derives from a female donor with ovarian cancer.

The CDR3 sequence: CASGGVGLGIYEQYF. The CDR3 bases are TGTGCCAGTGGGGGGGTAGGCCTGGGAATCTACGAGCAGTACTTC. The chain joins TRBV19 to TRBJ2-7; 7 nucleotides line up with TRBD2. CDR3 length equals 15 residues. The V segment lost 8 bases and the J segment 3 bases; nucleotides outside the gene matches: 13. Germline CDR1 is LNHDA and CDR2 is SQIVND (reference sequence).